These 5 T cell receptor beta chains were sequenced from one sample in a study of OX40 agonist ivuxolimab in advanced cancers. Assay: immunoSEQ multiplex PCR; the TCRdb copy retains only in-frame clones and omits some. This sample has 20,000 to 30,000 clones; 73% occur once, and the top ten carry 18%. The starting material was CD4+ or CD8+ T cells sorted from blood, obtained in a trial of the OX40 agonist ivuxolimab. These receptors all stem from an adult with an advanced solid tumor such as melanoma, head and neck, liver or kidney cancer.

The chain recombines TRBV28 with TRBJ2-7; D might be TRBD2 (5 bases). This CDR3 contains 15 residues. The V gene lost 2 bases and the J gene lost 0 bases, with 11 bases spanning the gap. The germline CDR1 and CDR2 sequences are MDHEN and SYDVKM. CDR3 sequence: CASSLRLGSSYEQYF. The CDR3 DNA sequence: TGTGCCAGCAGTTTAAGACTGGGGAGCTCCTACGAGCAGTACTTC.

The rearrangement joins TRBV28 to TRBJ2-7; 7 nucleotides agree with TRBD1. The CDR3 consists of 13 residues. Per germline, CDR1 MDHEN and CDR2 SYDVKM. Trimming removed 6 bases from V and 1 base from J; junction bases left unmatched: 3. DNA for the CDR3: TGTGCCAGCAGCCCGGGACAGTCCTACGAGCAGTACTTC. Its translation: CASSPGQSYEQYF.

The V and J genes are TRBV29-1 and TRBJ2-3, with 13 positions matching TRBD2. With 4 bases clipped from V and 1 base from J, the junction kept 5 bases outside the gene matches. This CDR3 has 16 residues. Germline values: CDR1 SQVTM, CDR2 ANQGSEA. The CDR3 here is CSVGPGLAGRTDTQYF. For the CDR3, the DNA is TGCAGCGTTGGCCCGGGACTAGCGGGGCGCACAGATACGCAGTATTTT.

The J gene is TRBJ1-3, the V gene TRBV5-1; unclear D gene. Germline loops: CDR1 SGHRS, CDR2 YFSETQ. This CDR3 comprises 15 residues. Trimming stripped 0 bases from V and 0 bases from J, with 7 bases between. The CDR3 reads CASSLEGNSGNTIYF. DNA for the CDR3: TGCGCCAGCAGCTTGGAGGGTAACTCTGGAAACACCATATATTTT.

By proportion, this clone is medium-sized. The V and J genes are TRBV7-9 and TRBJ2-3; TRBD2 aligns across 16 bases. V was pared by 5 bases and J by 6 bases, with 2 bases of the junction left unmatched. Germline lookup yields CDR1 SEHNR and CDR2 FQNEAQ (reference sequence). The CDR3 loop spans 15 amino acids. The DNA for the CDR3 is TGTGCCAGCAGCGGGACTAGCGGGGGGGCGGATACGCAGTATTTT. Amino acids: CASSGTSGGADTQYF.